The table lists the clone carrying this TCR beta chain with a count of one. This specimen comes from a study of cytomegalovirus exposure and HLA in healthy donors. Background on the study: One earlier analysis, a look at about 179 million T cells, found more than 100 million unique TCR beta sequences.

Trimming cost V 2 bases and J 10 bases; bases outside gene matches: 14. CDR1 MGHRA and CDR2 YSYEKL come from the germline V gene. CDR3 size: 16 residues. The PCR had 60 Vbeta and 13 Jbeta primers. TCRdb keeps only in-frame clones here, not all; method: immunoSEQ multiplex PCR. The repertoire includes around 100,000 clones, around 81% of them detected once, and around 3.6% sits in the top ten. This TCR came from a female donor in good health and CMV-seropositive. The sequencing sample was made of PBMCs. The chain links TRBV4-1 to TRBJ1-5, with 7 bases fitting TRBD1. DNA of the CDR3: TGCGCCAGCAGCCAACTCGCCGGGACAGAGCCGGTTCCCCAGCATTTT. It is translated as CASSQLAGTEPVPQHF.